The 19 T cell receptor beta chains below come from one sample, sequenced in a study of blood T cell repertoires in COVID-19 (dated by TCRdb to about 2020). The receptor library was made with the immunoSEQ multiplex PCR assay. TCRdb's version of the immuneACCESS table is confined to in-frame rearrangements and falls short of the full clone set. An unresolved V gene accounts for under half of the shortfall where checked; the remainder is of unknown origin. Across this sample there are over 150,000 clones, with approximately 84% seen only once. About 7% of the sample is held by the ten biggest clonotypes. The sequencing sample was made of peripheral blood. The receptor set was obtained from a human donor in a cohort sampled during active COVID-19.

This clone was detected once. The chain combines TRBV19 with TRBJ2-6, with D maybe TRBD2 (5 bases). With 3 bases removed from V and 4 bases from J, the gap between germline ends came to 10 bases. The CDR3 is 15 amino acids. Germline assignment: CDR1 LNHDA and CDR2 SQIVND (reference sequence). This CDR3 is CASSIRGLGANVLTF. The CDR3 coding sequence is TGTGCCAGTAGTATCAGAGGGCTAGGGGCCAACGTCCTGACTTTC.

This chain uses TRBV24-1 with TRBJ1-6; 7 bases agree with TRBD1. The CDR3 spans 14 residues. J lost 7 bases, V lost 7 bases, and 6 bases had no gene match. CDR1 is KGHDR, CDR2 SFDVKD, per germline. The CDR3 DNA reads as TGTGCCACCAGACTAGGACAGGCCAATTCACCCCTCCACTTT. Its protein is CATRLGQANSPLHF.

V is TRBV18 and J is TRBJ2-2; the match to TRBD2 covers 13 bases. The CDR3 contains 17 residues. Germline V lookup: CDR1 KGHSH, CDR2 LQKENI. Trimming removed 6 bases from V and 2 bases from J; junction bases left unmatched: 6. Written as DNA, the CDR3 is TGTGCCAGCTCGTCGACTAGCGGGGGGCCAAACACCGGGGAGCTGTTTTTT. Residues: CASSSTSGGPNTGELFF.

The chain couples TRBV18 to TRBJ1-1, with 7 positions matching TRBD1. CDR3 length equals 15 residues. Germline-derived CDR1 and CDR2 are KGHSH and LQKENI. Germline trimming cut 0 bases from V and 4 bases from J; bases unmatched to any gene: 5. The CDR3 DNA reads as TGTGCCAGCTCACCACCAGGGGGCTGGGGCACTGAAGCTTTCTTT. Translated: CASSPPGGWGTEAFF. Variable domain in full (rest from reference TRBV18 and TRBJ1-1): NAGVMQNPRHLVRRRGQEARLRCSPMKGHSHVYWYRQLPEEGLKFMVYLQKENIIDESGMPKERFSAEFPKEGPSILRIQQVVRGDSAAYFCASSPPGGWGTEAFFGQGTRLTVV.

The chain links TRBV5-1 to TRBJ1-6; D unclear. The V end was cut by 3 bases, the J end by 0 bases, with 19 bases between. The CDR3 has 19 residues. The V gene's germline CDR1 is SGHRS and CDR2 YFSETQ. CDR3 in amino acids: CASSSVTEASSSYNSPLHF. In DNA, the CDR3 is TGCGCCAGCAGCTCGGTCACAGAAGCAAGCAGCTCCTATAATTCACCCCTCCACTTT.

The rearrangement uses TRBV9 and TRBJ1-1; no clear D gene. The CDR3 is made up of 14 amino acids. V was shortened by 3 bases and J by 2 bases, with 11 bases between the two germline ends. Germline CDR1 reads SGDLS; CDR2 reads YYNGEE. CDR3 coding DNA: TGTGCCAGCAGCGCCGGGATCCAAAACACTGAAGCTTTCTTT. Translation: CASSAGIQNTEAFF.

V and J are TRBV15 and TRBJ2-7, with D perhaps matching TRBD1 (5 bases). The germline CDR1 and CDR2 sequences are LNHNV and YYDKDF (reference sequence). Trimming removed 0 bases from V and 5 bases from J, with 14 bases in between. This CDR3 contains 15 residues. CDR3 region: CATSREGALGDEQYF. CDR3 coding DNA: TGTGCCACCAGCAGAGAAGGGGCCTTAGGAGACGAGCAGTACTTC.

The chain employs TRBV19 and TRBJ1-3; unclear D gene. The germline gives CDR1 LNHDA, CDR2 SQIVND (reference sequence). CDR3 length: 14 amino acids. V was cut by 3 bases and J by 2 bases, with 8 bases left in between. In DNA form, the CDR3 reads TGTGCCAGTAGTATGAGGCTGCCTGGAAACACCATATATTTT. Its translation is CASSMRLPGNTIYF. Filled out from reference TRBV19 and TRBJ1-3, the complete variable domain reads DGGITQSPKYLFRKEGQNVTLSCEQNLNHDAMYWYRQDPGQGLRLIYYSQIVNDFQKGDIAEGYSVSREKKESFPLTVTSAQKNPTAFYLCASSMRLPGNTIYFGEGSWLTVV.

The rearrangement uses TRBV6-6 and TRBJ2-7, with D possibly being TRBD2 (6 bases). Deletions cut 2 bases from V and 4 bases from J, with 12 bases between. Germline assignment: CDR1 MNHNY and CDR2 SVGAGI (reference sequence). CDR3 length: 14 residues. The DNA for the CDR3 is TGTGCCAGCAGTTACGGAGGGGAAGGTTACGAGCAGTACTTC. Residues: CASSYGGEGYEQYF.

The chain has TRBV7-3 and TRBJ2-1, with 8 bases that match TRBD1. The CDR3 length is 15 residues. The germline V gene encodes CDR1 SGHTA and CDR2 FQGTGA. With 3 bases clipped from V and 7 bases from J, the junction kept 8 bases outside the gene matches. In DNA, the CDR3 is TGTGCCAGCAGCTTGATGCGACAGGGGATGAATGAGCAGTTCTTC. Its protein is CASSLMRQGMNEQFF.

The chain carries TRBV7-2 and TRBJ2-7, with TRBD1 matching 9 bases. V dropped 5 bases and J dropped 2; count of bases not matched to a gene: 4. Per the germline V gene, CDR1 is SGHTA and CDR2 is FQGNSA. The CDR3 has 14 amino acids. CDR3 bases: TGTGCCAGCAGCCGGGACAGGGCCACCTACGAGCAGTACTTC. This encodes CASSRDRATYEQYF.

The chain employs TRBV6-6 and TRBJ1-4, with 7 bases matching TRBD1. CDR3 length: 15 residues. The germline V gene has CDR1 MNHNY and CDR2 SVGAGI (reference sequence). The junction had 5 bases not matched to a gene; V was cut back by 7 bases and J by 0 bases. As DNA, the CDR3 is TGTGCCAGCATGGGACAGACTCCAACTAATGAAAAACTGTTTTTT. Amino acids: CASMGQTPTNEKLFF.

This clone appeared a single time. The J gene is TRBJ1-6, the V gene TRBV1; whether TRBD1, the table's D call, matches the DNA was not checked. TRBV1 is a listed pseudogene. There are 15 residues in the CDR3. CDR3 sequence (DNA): TGCACCAGCAGCCAAGACAAAAACTATAATTCACCCCTCCACTTT. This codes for CTSSQDKNYNSPLHF.

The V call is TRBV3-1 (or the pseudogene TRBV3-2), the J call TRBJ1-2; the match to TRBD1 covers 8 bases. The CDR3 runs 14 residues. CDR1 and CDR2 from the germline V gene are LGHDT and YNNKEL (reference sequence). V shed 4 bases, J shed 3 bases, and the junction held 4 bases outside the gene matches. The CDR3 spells CASSLRDRYYGYTF. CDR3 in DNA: TGTGCCAGCAGCCTTCGGGACAGGTACTATGGCTACACCTTC.

CDR3 in DNA: TGTGCCAGCAGCCTTTCACCGACTTATGGCTACACCTTC. This gives the protein CASSLSPTYGYTF. This chain joins TRBV5-8 and TRBJ1-2; D unresolved. The ends were cut back, 4 bases at V and 5 bases at J, with 12 bases in the middle. From germline, CDR1 is SGHTS and CDR2 YDEGEE. This CDR3 region has 13 residues.

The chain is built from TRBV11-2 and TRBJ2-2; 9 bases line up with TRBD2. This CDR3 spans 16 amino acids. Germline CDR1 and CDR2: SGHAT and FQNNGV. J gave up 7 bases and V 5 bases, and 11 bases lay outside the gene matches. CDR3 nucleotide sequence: TGTGCCAGCAGCCTAGGGCTAGCGGGGTTCTACGGGGAGCTGTTTTTT. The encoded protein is CASSLGLAGFYGELFF.

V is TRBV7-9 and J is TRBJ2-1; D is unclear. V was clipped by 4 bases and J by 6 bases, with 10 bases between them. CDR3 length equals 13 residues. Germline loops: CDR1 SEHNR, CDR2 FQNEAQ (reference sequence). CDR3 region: CASSSSTGNEQFF. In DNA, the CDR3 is TGTGCCAGCAGCTCCTCTACCGGCAATGAGCAGTTCTTC.

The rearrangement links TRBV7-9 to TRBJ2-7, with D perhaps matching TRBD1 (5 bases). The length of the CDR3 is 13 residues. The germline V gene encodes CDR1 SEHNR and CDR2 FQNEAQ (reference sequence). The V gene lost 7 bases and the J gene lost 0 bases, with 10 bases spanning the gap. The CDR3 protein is CASTAGSSYEQYF. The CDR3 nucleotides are TGTGCCAGCACCGCAGGGTCCTCCTACGAGCAGTACTTC.

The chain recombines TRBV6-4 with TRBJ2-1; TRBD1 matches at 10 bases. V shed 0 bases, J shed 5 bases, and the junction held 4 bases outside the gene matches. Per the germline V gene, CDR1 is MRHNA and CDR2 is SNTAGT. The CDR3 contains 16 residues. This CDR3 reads CASSDSGTGDHNEQFF. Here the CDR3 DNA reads TGTGCCAGCAGTGACTCAGGGACAGGGGACCACAATGAGCAGTTCTTC.